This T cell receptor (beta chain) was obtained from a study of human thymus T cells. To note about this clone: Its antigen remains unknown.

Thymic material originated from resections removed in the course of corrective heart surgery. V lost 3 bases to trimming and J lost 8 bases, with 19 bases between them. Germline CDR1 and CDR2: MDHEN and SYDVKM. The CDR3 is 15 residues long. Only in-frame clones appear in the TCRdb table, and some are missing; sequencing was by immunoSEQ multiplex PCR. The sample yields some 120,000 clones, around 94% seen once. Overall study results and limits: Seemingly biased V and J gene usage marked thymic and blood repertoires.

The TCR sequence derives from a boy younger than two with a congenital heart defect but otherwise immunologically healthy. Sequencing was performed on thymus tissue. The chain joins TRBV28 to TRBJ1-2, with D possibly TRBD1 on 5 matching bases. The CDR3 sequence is CASSLPPRLGVGYTF. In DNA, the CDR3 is TGTGCCAGCAGTTTGCCTCCTAGGTTGGGGGTGGGCTACACCTTC.